This is a list of T cell receptor beta chains from one sample in a study of blood T cells in healthy people across ages. TCRdb independently ran MiXCR on the 5' RACE reads; one entry per CDR3 protein. The sample records under 2,000,000 distinct CDR3 sequences, roughly 50% being singletons. The sequenced sample consisted of blood. Source of these receptors: a woman between 40 and 50 years old in good health. Each CDR3 is given with its conserved first and last residue. D genes are given only for firm matches. The size entry is marked missing in some rows and otherwise reads once, few, many or a size class.

.	TRBD1	TRBV28	TRBJ2-7	CASSWDRGLGEQYF	TGTGCCAGCAGTTGGGACAGGGGGCTTGGCGAGCAGTACTTC
.	TRBD1	TRBV6-2/TRBV6-3	TRBJ1-2	CASIPTGESGNGYTF	TGTGCCAGCATCCCGACAGGGGAGTCAGGAAATGGCTACACCTTC
.	.	TRBV2	TRBJ2-7	CANSPTNYEQYF	TGTGCCAACAGCCCTACCAACTACGAGCAGTACTTC
.	TRBD1	TRBV4-2	TRBJ2-5	CASSQDRGTGEETQYF	TGTGCCAGCAGCCAAGATCGAGGGACAGGGGAAGAGACCCAGTACTTC
.	.	TRBV3-1	TRBJ1-2	CATNHADSNNYGYTF	TGTGCCACCAACCACGCCGACAGTAATAACTATGGCTACACCTTC
.	.	TRBV20-1	TRBJ1-2	CSALSSTNYGYTF	TGCAGTGCCTTATCATCGACTAACTATGGCTACACCTTC
.	TRBD1	TRBV7-3	TRBJ2-1	CASGQGQGGNYEQFF	TGTGCCAGCGGCCAAGGACAGGGGGGTAACTATGAGCAGTTCTTC
.	TRBD2	TRBV20-1	TRBJ2-1	CSASGTSGVKTQFF	TGCAGTGCTAGTGGGACTAGCGGGGTTAAGACCCAGTTCTTC
.	.	TRBV18	TRBJ2-1	CASSPPRPADEQFF	TGTGCCAGCTCACCACCCAGGCCAGCGGATGAGCAGTTCTTC
.	.	TRBV29-1	TRBJ2-6	CSGLIKASGANVLTF	TGCAGCGGGCTTATTAAAGCCTCTGGGGCCAACGTCCTGACTTTC
.	.	TRBV11-2	TRBJ2-4	CASSLERQGNIQYF	TGTGCCAGCAGCTTAGAACGGCAGGGAAACATTCAGTACTTC
.	.	TRBV20-1	TRBJ1-2	CSAAHELGGYTF	TGCAGTGCTGCACATGAACTGGGTGGCTACACCTTC
few	.	TRBV29-1	TRBJ2-7	CSAGARAALRYEQYF	TGCAGCGCTGGGGCCAGGGCGGCCCTCCGCTACGAGCAGTACTTC
.	.	TRBV3-1	TRBJ1-4	CASSWDRQTTEKLFF	TGTGCCAGCAGCTGGGATCGGCAAACTACTGAAAAACTGTTTTTT
.	.	TRBV6-5	TRBJ2-3	CASSAPGSRTDTQYF	TGTGCCAGCAGCGCCCCGGGATCCCGCACAGATACGCAGTATTTT
few	.	TRBV20-1	TRBJ2-3	CSAREDQPKQYF	TGCAGTGCTAGAGAAGACCAGCCCAAGCAGTATTTT
few	TRBD1	TRBV9	TRBJ2-4	CASSERTGEFDIQYF	TGTGCCAGCAGCGAAAGGACAGGGGAATTCGACATTCAGTACTTC
.	TRBD1	TRBV6-2/TRBV6-3	TRBJ2-5	CASSPTGGSRNEQYF	TGTGCCAGCAGTCCCACAGGGGGGTCTAGGAATGAGCAGTACTTC
.	.	TRBV4-1	TRBJ2-7	CASSQASDNYEQYF	TGCGCCAGCAGCCAAGCGTCGGACAACTACGAGCAGTACTTC
.	.	TRBV5-8	TRBJ2-1	CASSLGRGVRNEQFF	TGTGCCAGCAGCTTGGGCAGGGGTGTTAGAAATGAGCAGTTCTTC